This T cell receptor (beta chain) was sequenced during a study of shared clonotypes between healthy human individuals. Study findings and constraints: Non-shared clonotypes had lower generation probabilities than those shared by all four donors.

Turning to this clone: What it recognizes is unknown.

Recent vaccinations or acute infections were absent in the healthy HIV-negative adult donors. Data came from immunoSEQ multiplex PCR; TCRdb stores just in-frame clones and leaves some out. The table has millions of clones, roughly 93% seen once. The CDR3 is 16 amino acids. V was cut by 7 bases and J by 2 bases, with 18 bases left in between. Germline-derived CDR1 and CDR2 are SNHLY and FYNNEI. The J gene is TRBJ1-3, the V gene TRBV2; a weak D match, TRBD1 (6 bases). The source is a man aged 18 to 30 in good health. Some clones in this sample may be carry-over from other donors' samples. The sequenced sample consisted of naive CD4+ T cells from PBMCs. Subset noted: CD45RA+ positively selected. CDR3 amino acids: CASNLNEWTAGNTIYF. DNA for the CDR3: TGTGCCAGCAACTTAAATGAATGGACAGCTGGAAACACCATATATTTT. Full variable domain (rest looked up from reference TRBV2 and TRBJ1-3): EPEVTQTPSHQVTQMGQEVILRCVPISNHLYFYWYRQILGQKVEFLVSFYNNEISEKSEIFDDQFSVERPDGSNFTLKIRSTKLEDSAMYFCASNLNEWTAGNTIYFGEGSWLTVV.